Following are 25 T cell receptor beta chains from one sample sequenced in a study of response to subunit inactivated influenza vaccine. TCRdb used MiXCR to reprocess the RT-PCR reads, holding one entry per CDR3 protein. Of about 300,000 distinct CDR3 sequences in the sample, 20% to 25% are singletons; the top ten hold about 9.3%. The sequences come from PBMCs from blood, collected approximately 20 months after vaccination. The origin of the receptors is a man between 50 and 75 years old who received an inactivated influenza vaccine.

The rearrangement joins TRBV5-5 to TRBJ1-5; a possible D gene is TRBD1 (6 bases). Trimming took off 1 base at V and 1 base at J, with 18 bases between the two ends. The CDR3 sequence is 18 residues long. Germline CDR1 reads SGHKS; CDR2 reads YYEKEE (reference sequence). Here the CDR3 reads CASSLSGTHPGSNQPQHF. In DNA, the CDR3 is TGTGCCAGCAGCTTGAGCGGGACACACCCAGGGAGCAATCAGCCCCAGCATTTT.

This sequence joins TRBV5-1 and TRBJ2-5; D possibly matches TRBD1 or TRBD2 (5 bases each). Between the trimmed V and J ends, which lost 5 bases and 4 bases, there was a span of 18 bases. The CDR3 has 15 amino acids. Germline V gene sequence: CDR1 SGHRS, CDR2 YFSETQ. The CDR3 here is CASRSYGAQGETQYF. CDR3 DNA sequence: TGCGCCAGCAGGTCTTACGGGGCACAAGGAGAGACCCAGTACTTC.

This clonotype has only a few counts. V is TRBV29-1 and J is TRBJ1-2; tentatively, D is TRBD1 (6 bases). Trimming shortened V by 7 bases and J by 8 bases, and 14 bases separated the two germline ends. This CDR3 contains 11 residues. CDR1 and CDR2 from the germline V gene are SQVTM and ANQGSEA. This CDR3 reads CSARTASGYTF. Written as DNA, the CDR3 is TGCAGCGCGCGGACAGCCTCGGGCTACACCTTC.

This clonotype was observed a few times. The rearrangement uses TRBV6-5 and TRBJ1-4, with a weak D call TRBD1 (5 bases). In germline, CDR1 is MNHEY, CDR2 SVGAGI. V gave up 3 bases and J gave up 7 bases, with 18 bases separating them. The CDR3 length is 16 residues. CDR3 region: CASSYLARAGGEKLFF. CDR3 nucleotide sequence: TGTGCCAGCAGTTATCTTGCTCGGGCGGGGGGTGAAAAACTGTTTTTT.

The chain is built from TRBV14 and TRBJ1-6; perhaps TRBD1 as D (5 bases). The CDR3 runs 14 residues. Germline V CDR1 and CDR2: SGHDN, FVKESK. V lost 3 bases and J lost 7, with 10 bases in between. The CDR3 sequence: CASSQDIVNSPLHF. The CDR3 bases are TGTGCCAGCAGCCAGGACATCGTAAATTCACCCCTCCACTTT.

The chain has TRBV20-1 and TRBJ2-7, with D possibly matching TRBD2 (6 bases). V was cut by 3 bases and J by 2 bases, with 17 bases left in between. This CDR3 spans 15 amino acids. The germline CDR1 and CDR2 sequences are DFQATT and SNEGSKA (reference sequence). CDR3 nucleotide sequence: TGCAGTGCTAGCCAACGGGAGTCATCGACCTACGAGCAGTACTTC. The encoded protein is CSASQRESSTYEQYF.

The chain combines TRBV5-1 with TRBJ1-6, with D unclear. Germline assignment: CDR1 SGHRS and CDR2 YFSETQ. The CDR3 sequence is 13 residues long. Between the trimmed V and J ends, which lost 2 bases and 7 bases, there was a span of 7 bases. In DNA, the CDR3 is TGCGCCAGCAGCTTCGGAGGGAATTCACCCCTCCACTTT. This encodes CASSFGGNSPLHF.

This clonotype showed up many times. The genes are TRBV4-2 and TRBJ1-5, with no clear D. The CDR3 is 14 amino acids. The germline gives CDR1 LGHNA, CDR2 YNFKEQ. V was pared by 4 bases and J by 5 bases, with 12 bases between. Written as DNA, the CDR3 is TGTGCCAGCAGCCCCCCGGGCCCGGATCAGCCCCAGCATTTT. Translating gives CASSPPGPDQPQHF.

In its sample, this clonotype was seen a few times. This rearrangement joins TRBV20-1 to TRBJ2-5; D gene unclear. Trimming pared 4 bases from V and 0 bases from J, leaving 27 bases between. Germline CDR1 is DFQATT and CDR2 is SNEGSKA (reference sequence). The CDR3 spans 19 residues. In nucleotides, the CDR3 is TGCAGTGCTAAAGGATCCGGACGTCGTTCCACACCAAACCAAGAGACCCAGTACTTC. As protein: CSAKGSGRRSTPNQETQYF.

This clonotype was picked up a small number of times. CDR3: CASRPGGKYGYTF. CDR3 DNA sequence: TGTGCCAGTAGACCAGGGGGCAAGTATGGCTACACCTTC. The V and J genes are TRBV19 and TRBJ1-2, with 8 bases matching TRBD1. Per germline, CDR1 LNHDA and CDR2 SQIVND (reference sequence). The CDR3 runs to 13 residues. V shed 6 bases and J 5 bases; nucleotides not matched to a gene: 5.

V and J are TRBV20-1 and TRBJ1-5, with 8 positions matching TRBD1. V shed 4 bases and J 3 bases; nucleotides not matched to a gene: 8. Germline V gives CDR1 DFQATT, CDR2 SNEGSKA (reference sequence). The CDR3 sequence is 15 residues long. The CDR3 is CSAIQGVINNQPQHF. The DNA for the CDR3 is TGCAGTGCTATACAGGGGGTGATAAACAATCAGCCCCAGCATTTT.

This clonotype has more than one count but fewer than ten. V is TRBV6-2 or TRBV6-3 and J is TRBJ1-2, with TRBD1 matching over 8 bases. Germline V gives CDR1 MNHEY, CDR2 SVGEGT. With 7 bases clipped from V and 7 bases from J, the junction kept 26 bases outside the gene matches. This CDR3 is 19 amino acids long. The CDR3 nucleotides read TGTGCCAGCAACCGACGCCGAGGACAGGGCAACTCGGGGAACCCTGGCTACACCTTC. Translated, it gives CASNRRRGQGNSGNPGYTF.

The V call is TRBV20-1, the J call TRBJ2-1, with D tentatively TRBD1 (6 bases). V was clipped by 3 bases and J by 8 bases, with 14 bases between them. Germline V gene data show CDR1 as DFQATT and CDR2 as SNEGSKA (reference sequence). The CDR3 has 13 amino acids. CDR3: CSASQGYGDEQFF. The CDR3 bases are TGCAGTGCTAGCCAGGGGTACGGGGATGAGCAGTTCTTC.

The chain joins TRBV10-2 to TRBJ1-1, with TRBD1 as a possible D gene (5 bases). The ends were cut back, 3 bases at V and 6 bases at J, with 11 bases in the middle. In germline, CDR1 is WSHSY, CDR2 SAAADI. This CDR3 has 13 amino acids. CDR3 nucleotide sequence: TGCGCCAGCAGTGATGGTAGGGGATCTGAAGCTTTCTTT. It yields the protein CASSDGRGSEAFF.

This rearrangement joins TRBV5-1 to TRBJ2-5, with TRBD1 as a possible D gene (5 bases). Germline V gene sequence: CDR1 SGHRS, CDR2 YFSETQ. This CDR3 comprises 13 residues. V was pared by 4 bases and J by 4 bases, with 11 bases between. In DNA, the CDR3 is TGCGCCAGCAGCGGAAGGGGCGTAGAGACCCAGTACTTC. Its translation: CASSGRGVETQYF.

This chain joins TRBV2 and TRBJ2-7, with D unclear. Deletions cut 4 bases from V and 3 bases from J, with 13 bases between. CDR3 length equals 14 residues. Germline CDR1 is SNHLY and CDR2 is FYNNEI. The CDR3: CASSGRIVIYEQYF. As DNA, the CDR3 is TGTGCCAGCAGTGGGCGCATCGTCATCTACGAGCAGTACTTC.

This clonotype was detected ten times or more. The J gene is TRBJ1-1, the V gene TRBV4-2; no reliable D call. Germline CDR1 is LGHNA and CDR2 is YNFKEQ. V was clipped by 1 base and J by 2 bases, with 11 bases between them. The CDR3 has 15 residues. CDR3 protein: CASSQAFLGNTEAFF. The CDR3 DNA follows: TGTGCCAGCAGCCAAGCTTTTTTAGGTAACACTGAAGCTTTCTTT.

V usage is TRBV18 and J usage is TRBJ2-1, with D possibly TRBD2 on 6 matching bases. This CDR3 has 17 residues. The germline gives CDR1 KGHSH, CDR2 LQKENI. V lost 5 bases to trimming and J lost 3 bases, with 20 bases between them. CDR3 sequence reads: CASSSGTPLLGYNEQFF. The CDR3 region has the DNA TGTGCCAGCTCATCCGGGACTCCTCTTTTGGGCTACAATGAGCAGTTCTTC.

The V and J genes are TRBV19 and TRBJ1-5; maybe TRBD1 (6 bases). The CDR3 has 16 residues. Germline assignment: CDR1 LNHDA and CDR2 SQIVND (reference sequence). Trimming took off 7 bases at V and 2 bases at J, with 18 bases between the two ends. The CDR3 bases are TGTGCCAGTAACCACCACCTGAGACAGGGCAATCAGCCCCAGCATTTT. The encoded protein is CASNHHLRQGNQPQHF.

The table lists this clonotype with a few counts. This chain joins TRBV6-5 and TRBJ2-3, with D possibly TRBD1 on 6 matching bases. The V gene lost 1 base and the J gene lost 3 bases, with 17 bases spanning the gap. The CDR3 consists of 17 residues. From germline, CDR1 is MNHEY and CDR2 SVGAGI. The CDR3 sequence is CASSYFWDNRRTDTQYF. In DNA, the CDR3 is TGTGCCAGCAGTTACTTCTGGGACAACAGGAGAACAGATACGCAGTATTTT.

This clonotype was counted a few times. The V call is TRBV6-4, the J call TRBJ1-1; the D is unclear. CDR1 is MRHNA, CDR2 SNTAGT, per germline. The V end was cut by 6 bases, the J end by 1 base, with 6 bases between. CDR3 length equals 12 residues. The CDR3 loop reads CASRGRNTEAFF. Written as DNA, the CDR3 is TGTGCCAGCAGAGGACGGAACACTGAAGCTTTCTTT.

In this sample, this clonotype turned up a few times. V and J are TRBV20-1 and TRBJ2-1; 9 bases line up with TRBD2. V shed 5 bases, J shed 5 bases, and the junction held 10 bases outside the gene matches. The CDR3 is 15 residues long. Looked up from germline, CDR1 is DFQATT and CDR2 is SNEGSKA (reference sequence). CDR3 sequence (DNA): TGCAGTGCTTCCTTTAGCGGGAGTTCAAACAATGAGCAGTTCTTC. Protein sequence: CSASFSGSSNNEQFF.

This clonotype was counted between two and nine times. DNA of the CDR3: TGCAGGGTGGGGGGAAGCAACAATGGCTACACCTTC. Its protein is CRVGGSNNGYTF. V is TRBV20-1 and J is TRBJ1-2; tentative D call: TRBD1 (5 bases). This CDR3 has 12 amino acids. Germline-derived CDR1 and CDR2 are DFQATT and SNEGSKA (reference sequence).

The chain recombines TRBV11-2 with TRBJ2-1; 8 nucleotides line up with TRBD2. CDR1 SGHAT and CDR2 FQNNGV come from the germline V gene. This CDR3 has 17 residues. After removal of 1 base from V and 9 bases from J, the junction contained 14 bases not matched to a gene. The CDR3 protein is CASSLVRGGRDQGEQFF. CDR3 bases: TGTGCCAGCAGCTTAGTCCGGGGGGGTCGCGATCAGGGTGAGCAGTTCTTC. The full variable domain, its missing parts supplied by reference TRBV11-2 and TRBJ2-1, is EAGVAQSPRYKIIEKRQSVAFWCNPISGHATLYWYQQILGQGPKLLIQFQNNGVVDDSQLPKDRFSAERLKGVDSTLKIQPAKLEDSAVYLCASSLVRGGRDQGEQFFGPGTRLTVL.

The table lists this clonotype with a few counts. The genes are TRBV5-8 and TRBJ1-2; the match to TRBD1 covers 7 bases. Germline V gene sequence: CDR1 SGHTS, CDR2 YDEGEE. Trimming cost V 5 bases and J 1 base; bases outside gene matches: 11. This CDR3 has 16 amino acids. DNA of the CDR3: TGTGCCAGCAGGACCCGGGACAGCCAGAGTAACTATGGCTACACCTTC. Protein sequence: CASRTRDSQSNYGYTF.